The TCR beta chain under discussion was sequenced for a study of molecular identifiers for immune sequencing clone quantification (dated by TCRdb to the late 2010s). About the investigation overall: For a replicate experiment, RNA from roughly 20,000 or 100,000 naive CD8 T cells was divided into five aliquots, and four of the five aliquots were sequenced. The study was a methods study using CD8 T cells to benchmark molecular-identifier clustering-based TCR repertoire sequencing (MIDCIRS) and TCR RNA copy counting. The full study reports these points: The naive libraries included spiked-in Jurkat TCR RNA (around 9 copies' worth), and this RNA is not part of the donor repertoire. When barcode sub-clustering was left out, chimeric consensus sequences inflated TCR diversity, with chimeras reaching as high as 47%. The sizes of highly expanded clones could end up underestimated when identical TCR molecules share a barcode. Spiked-in Jurkat TCR RNA equal to a single cell's worth was reported to be detectable even within 1,200,000 naive CD8 T cells. Roughly 2.8 recovered TCR RNA copies per cell were obtained by modeling, versus approximately 10 by digital PCR, implying a capture efficiency of 30% to 35%. In CMV-specific effector cells, clones with more than 20 RNA copies accounted for over 97% of molecules, whereas in naive cells such clones accounted for under 1%.

Libraries of naive CD8 T cells were built from anywhere between about 20,000 and 1,000,000 sorted cells, with 10%, 30% or 50% of the purified RNA used. Naive CD8 T cells were FACS-sorted as CD8+CD4-CCR7+CD45RA+ on a BD FACSAria II into RLT Plus buffer. To test detection sensitivity, Jurkat RNA equivalent to about ten TCR copies was spiked into samples of about 17,000-1,100,000 naive CD8 T cells. Enrichment of CD8 T cells was done with RosetteSep CD8+ T Cell Enrichment Cocktail plus Ficoll-Paque, and ACK red cell lysis came afterward. As to this clonotype: No antigen is known for it. No base quality values were provided; no much bigger clone lies one nucleotide off.

The method was PCR. Sequencing was performed on a NextSeq 500. Bulk TCR libraries were generated as previously described, with the TCR primers listed in Table S5 used. The Qiagen AllPrep DNA/RNA kit was used to purify total RNA. Before analysis, reads from multiple sequencing runs of the same library were pooled. The original methods were these. Only reads with exact TCR constant sequence were kept, trimmed to 150 nt, and grouped by their 12-nt molecular barcodes. Reads in each barcode group were sub-clustered using a 15% Levenshtein threshold, and a quality-weighted consensus sequence was built for each RNA molecule. Non-functional sequences were removed, as were lower-count sequences one edit away from another. Barcode sub-clusters with fewer than 20% of the maximum read count were removed, based on fitting two negative binomial distributions. The public reads were reprocessed in TCRdb via fastp at Q25 and MiXCR, keeping in-frame beta chains. Entries are consolidated by CDR3 protein sequence, retaining the most common genes and DNA. It is TCRdb's table, rather than the study itself, that gives the V and J calls and clone size. The sample has 460,000 or so distinct CDR3 sequences on record, less than 30% of them singletons. The top ten constitute roughly 0.79% of the sample.

Counted from cysteine to phenylalanine, this CDR3 has 16 amino acids. Of all the DNA, just the CDR3 is kept, 48 bases in frame from base 1. V and J are truncated by 0 bases and 2 bases respectively, leaving an intervening sequence of 14 bases. Based on the germline V gene, the CDR1 and CDR2 sequences are LGHNA and YSLEER. The rearranged chain carries TRBV4-3 and TRBJ2-7; the D gene assignment is ambiguous. The sequencing sample was made of naive CD8+ T cells from blood, with Jurkat cell RNA spiked in. The sample's cell subset or site, from its label and the paper: FACS-sorted CD8+CD4-CCR7+CD45RA+ naive T cells. This TCR was sampled from a human donor in good health. Some libraries in this study had Jurkat cell RNA spiked in. The bases read TGCGCCAGCAGCCAAGAGGTAATGACCAGCGCCTACGAGCAGTACTTC. Translated, it gives CASSQEVMTSAYEQYF.